This TCR beta chain derives from a study of post-analysis software for immune sequencing data. Whole-study results and caveats: Samples prepared in the same batch strongly co-clustered by F measure. Compared against controls, patients with multiple sclerosis displayed significantly lower normalized Chao1 diversity.

This clonotype appeared a few times. What it binds is not known. Unique molecular identifiers had been added to the TCR beta cDNA libraries. Approximately 500,000 cDNA molecules were recovered from an input of roughly 0.95 to 11 million T cells. TCRdb itself ran the PCR reads through MiXCR, one entry per CDR3 protein. The sample shows about 200,000 distinct CDR3 sequences, 25% to 30% of them seen only once. This clonotype originated in a girl between 2 and 17 years old with multiple sclerosis. The sequenced material came from blood.

The CDR3: CASSPGTGRGNTIYF. The DNA for the CDR3 is TGTGCCAGCAGTCCAGGGACAGGGCGAGGAAACACCATATATTTT. The chain carries TRBV6-5 and TRBJ1-3, with 9 bases that match TRBD1. This CDR3 contains 15 residues. From germline, CDR1 is MNHEY and CDR2 SVGAGI. The J segment lost 4 bases and the V segment lost 5 bases, leaving 6 bases of the junction unmatched.